This TCR beta chain is from a study of somatic mutations in cytotoxic T cells in rheumatoid arthritis. Original processing notes: Patient CD8+ clones larger than 1% rarely matched published virus-specific TCRB sequences. The repertoire was sequenced with immunoSEQ multiplex PCR; TCRdb's copy has only in-frame clones and lacks some. V and J calls and clone size come straight from that table; D and trimming were deduced from the DNA. Here the sample spans more than 8,000 clones, approximately 89% being singletons. Germline loops: CDR1 MDHEN, CDR2 SYDVKM. The junction had 11 bases not matched to a gene; V was cut back by 4 bases and J by 0 bases. The CDR3 runs 19 residues.

This chain connects TRBV28 to TRBJ2-2; 10 bases match TRBD2. This clonotype originated in a young woman with rheumatoid arthritis. The sample taken for sequencing was CD4+ T cells sorted from blood. CDR3 sequence: CASSSPILAGVANTGELFF. In nucleotides, the CDR3 is TGTGCCAGCAGTTCCCCAATTCTAGCGGGAGTCGCGAACACCGGGGAGCTGTTTTTT.